The rows below give T cell receptor beta chains drawn from one sample of a study of T cells in narcolepsy. Measured with immunoSEQ multiplex PCR; TCRdb has only the in-frame clones, and not every one. The data show some 14,000 clones, 85% to 90% seen once. Material for sequencing was CD45RA- memory CD4+ T cells from PBMCs. The receptors originated from a human donor with narcolepsy. Each CDR3 is given with its conserved first and last residue. A D gene is named only where the DNA matches it firmly. Expanded clones get a size class; other rows say once, few or many, or leave the size out.

d_gene	v_gene	j_gene	abundance	CDR3nt	CDR3aa
-	TRBV7-9	TRBJ2-1	-	TGTGCCAGCAGCTTAGGCCGAGACACCCAGCAGTTCTTC	CASSLGRDTQQFF
TRBD2	TRBV7-6	TRBJ2-7	-	TGTGCCAGCAGCCCACGACTCCTGACTAGCGGAAGAACCTACGAGCAGTACTTC	CASSPRLLTSGRTYEQYF
TRBD1	TRBV7-2	TRBJ2-7	-	TGTGCCAGCAGCGGGACAGGGCCTTACTACGAGCAGTACTTC	CASSGTGPYYEQYF
-	TRBV6-5	TRBJ1-6	-	TGTGCCAGCAGTGAGGGGGGGCGGTCACCCCTCCACTTT	CASSEGGRSPLHF
-	TRBV19	TRBJ1-1	-	TGTGCCAGTAGCCGAACGGCAGGTGAAACTGAAGCTTTCTTT	CASSRTAGETEAFF
-	TRBV19	TRBJ1-1	few	TGTGCCAGTAGTATGGGCAGACCTAACACTGAAGCTTTCTTT	CASSMGRPNTEAFF
TRBD2	TRBV11-2	TRBJ2-7	medium-sized	TGTGCCAGCAGCGCGACTAGCGGCGAGCAGTACTTC	CASSATSGEQYF
-	TRBV29-1	TRBJ1-2	-	TGCAGCGTTGACACCCGCGACGGACAGTCAGCAGGCTACACCTTC	CSVDTRDGQSAGYTF
TRBD2	TRBV18	TRBJ2-3	-	TGTGCCAGCTCCCAATTAGGACTAGCGGAGAGGTCAGATACGCAGTATTTT	CASSQLGLAERSDTQYF
-	TRBV2	TRBJ1-5	-	TGTGCCAGCAGACAAAATACAGGGAGAGGTAGCAATCAGCCCCAGCATTTT	CASRQNTGRGSNQPQHF
-	TRBV6-4	TRBJ1-1	-	TGTGCCAGCAGTGACTCCAGTACCACTGAAGCTTTCTTT	CASSDSSTTEAFF
-	TRBV7-2	TRBJ1-2	-	TGTGCCAGCAGCTTAGATGCAAGGGGATTCTATGGCTACACCTTC	CASSLDARGFYGYTF
-	TRBV9	TRBJ2-1	-	TGTGCCAGCAGCCCCCGGCTACAGCGGGCCTACAATGAGCAGTTCTTC	CASSPRLQRAYNEQFF
TRBD2	TRBV18	TRBJ2-7	-	TGTGCCAGCTCACCTACTAGCGGACTTTCCTACGAGCAGTACTTC	CASSPTSGLSYEQYF
TRBD1	TRBV7-3	TRBJ2-3	-	TGTGCCAGCAGCCCTACAGGGGGCACAGATACGCAGTATTTT	CASSPTGGTDTQYF
TRBD2	TRBV15	TRBJ2-1	once	TGTGCCACCAGCAGCGGGCTAGCGGGAGCGGGGTATGAGCAGTTCTTC	CATSSGLAGAGYEQFF
TRBD1	TRBV28	TRBJ1-5	-	TGTGCCAGCAGTTTGGGGACAGGGGCGGACAATCAGCCCCAGCATTTT	CASSLGTGADNQPQHF
-	TRBV6-1	TRBJ1-2	-	TGTGCCAGCAGTGAAACAGGTGGCTACACCTTC	CASSETGGYTF
-	TRBV14	TRBJ1-1	few	TGTGCCAGCAGCCAGGGGGGGGCTGGATCTGAAGCTTTCTTT	CASSQGGAGSEAFF
TRBD2	TRBV5-4	TRBJ2-7	-	TGTGCCAGCAGCGTCACTAGCGCAGCCTACGAGCAGTACTTC	CASSVTSAAYEQYF
-	TRBV5-4	TRBJ2-3	-	TGTGCCAGCAGCCTTGGTTGGCGGAGGAGCACAGATACGCAGTATTTT	CASSLGWRRSTDTQYF
-	TRBV14	TRBJ2-7	-	TGTGCCAGCAGGCCGACTACAGGGACCTACGAGCAGTACTTC	CASRPTTGTYEQYF
-	TRBV6-5	TRBJ2-7	-	TGTGCCAGCAGTTCCCCAAGACAGGGAGGATACGAGCAGTACTTC	CASSSPRQGGYEQYF
TRBD1	TRBV30	TRBJ2-7	-	TGTGCCTGGAGTGTGGGGACAGGGTGCCACTTC	CAWSVGTGCHF
-	TRBV5-4	TRBJ2-1	-	TGTGCCAGCAGCCCCTCGCCGGCCTACAATGAGCAGTTCTTC	CASSPSPAYNEQFF
-	TRBV27	TRBJ2-3	-	TGTGCCAGCAGTTCCAAGGGGTATACGCAGTATTTT	CASSSKGYTQYF
TRBD1	TRBV4-2	TRBJ2-5	-	TGTGCCAGCAGCCCAGGGGGCCGGGTCATTGAGACCCAGTACTTC	CASSPGGRVIETQYF
-	TRBV7-6	TRBJ2-2	-	TGTGCCAGCAGCTTAGGTGCGGGACGGGCCGGGGAGCTGTTTTTT	CASSLGAGRAGELFF
-	TRBV6-1	TRBJ1-5	few	TGTGCCAGCAGCCGCCGGGAAAAGGATCAGCCCCAGCATTTT	CASSRREKDQPQHF
-	TRBV28	TRBJ2-2	-	TGTGCCAGCCTGGCAGGTTACACCGGGGAGCTGTTTTTT	CASLAGYTGELFF
-	TRBV4-1	TRBJ1-1	once	TGCGCCAGCAGCCAAGAATTTGCAGGGACAGAAGCTTTCTTT	CASSQEFAGTEAFF
TRBD2	TRBV13	TRBJ2-7	-	TGTGCCAGCAGCCTAAGGGCCTTTGGTAGCGGGAGCTACGAGCAGTACTTC	CASSLRAFGSGSYEQYF
-	TRBV6-5	TRBJ1-1	-	TGTGCCAGCAACTCGGGCGGGGTAGGGGCTTTCTTT	CASNSGGVGAFF
TRBD1	TRBV5-1	TRBJ1-5	-	TGCGCCAGCAGCTTAACAGGGGGCGGACAGCCCCAGCATTTT	CASSLTGGGQPQHF
-	TRBV28	TRBJ1-5	-	TGTGCCAGCAGTTTAGGGGAGACAGGAACCAATCAGCCCCAGCATTTT	CASSLGETGTNQPQHF
-	TRBV7-8	TRBJ2-7	-	TGTGCCAGCAGCTTAGAACTAGGGCCCTACGAGCAGTACTTC	CASSLELGPYEQYF
TRBD1	TRBV29-1	TRBJ1-1	-	TGCAGCGGACAGGGATACACTGAAGCTTTCTTT	CSGQGYTEAFF
-	TRBV14	TRBJ2-1	-	TGTGCCAGCAGCCAAGAGGGTTGGCGGTCGAGCTCCTACAATGAGCAGTTCTTC	CASSQEGWRSSSYNEQFF
TRBD2	TRBV6-1	TRBJ2-1	-	TGTGCCAGCAGCCTCGGACTAGAAGGATATGAGCAGTTCTTC	CASSLGLEGYEQFF
-	TRBV21-1	TRBJ1-5	-	TGTGCCAGCAGCAAACAGGGGGCTGAGCAGCCCCAGCATTTT	CASSKQGAEQPQHF
-	TRBV7-3	TRBJ2-3	-	TGTGCCAGCAGCTTGGAGGCTAGAGGAGATACGCAGTATTTT	CASSLEARGDTQYF
TRBD2	TRBV5-1	TRBJ2-5	once	TGCGCCAGCAGCTTCACTAGCGGGGTACAAGAGACCCAGTACTTC	CASSFTSGVQETQYF
TRBD2	TRBV7-6	TRBJ2-2	once	TGTGCCAGCAGCCCGACTAGCGGGAGTGGGACCGGGGAGCTGTTTTTT	CASSPTSGSGTGELFF
-	TRBV28	TRBJ2-7	-	TGTGCCAGCACGGCCCCGAGGAGCGGAGCCTACGAGCAGTACTTC	CASTAPRSGAYEQYF
TRBD1	TRBV4-1	TRBJ2-7	once	TGCGCCAGCAGAGAAAGGGACAGGGCGGGCGAGCAGTACTTC	CASRERDRAGEQYF
-	TRBV19	TRBJ1-1	-	TGTGCCAGTAGTATATCGGTGAACACTGAAGCTTTCTTT	CASSISVNTEAFF
-	TRBV15	TRBJ1-1	-	TGTGCCACCAGCAGAGGGAACAAGGGGGCTTTCTTT	CATSRGNKGAFF
TRBD1	TRBV6-1	TRBJ2-2	-	TGTGCCAGCAGTGCTAGGACAGGGCCCGGGGAGCTGTTTTTT	CASSARTGPGELFF
-	TRBV9	TRBJ2-3	-	TGTGCCAGCAGCGTCTCTGTTGGGGGGTCAGATACGCAGTATTTT	CASSVSVGGSDTQYF
-	TRBV7-9	TRBJ2-1	once	TGTGCCAGCAATCTCGGAGGAGGTGAGCAGTTCTTC	CASNLGGGEQFF
TRBD2	TRBV11-2	TRBJ2-1	-	TGTGCCAGCAGCCCTAGGGCGCTAGCGGCCCGCAATGAGCAGTTCTTC	CASSPRALAARNEQFF
-	TRBV6-4	TRBJ2-2	-	TGTGCCAGCAGTGAACAGGGATTGAACACCGGGGAGCTGTTTTTT	CASSEQGLNTGELFF
TRBD2	TRBV4-1	TRBJ2-7	-	TGCGCCAGCAGCCAAGGTCCGGGGACTAGCGGGAGTGCAAGTGACGAGCAGTACTTC	CASSQGPGTSGSASDEQYF